This TCR beta chain was obtained from a study of response to subunit inactivated influenza vaccine. The sample holds a few counts of this clonotype. Its specificity is not known. V lost 7 bases to trimming and J lost 1 base, with 14 bases between them. The length of the CDR3 is 15 residues. Germline CDR1 and CDR2: LGHDT and YNNKEL (reference sequence). Whole-study results and caveats: Few new T cells, the authors suggested, are recruited by each seasonal influenza vaccination.

One entry per CDR3 protein, called by TCRdb with MiXCR from the RT-PCR reads. The sample lists about 500,000 distinct CDR3 sequences, approximately 17% occurring once. This sequence joins TRBV3-1 and TRBJ2-1, with D unresolved. The sequencing here drew on CD4+ T cells sorted from PBMCs, taken roughly 24 months after vaccination. This TCR was recovered from a man aged 45 to 70 who received an inactivated influenza vaccine. CDR3 sequence: CASTQSAKSYNEQFF. CDR3 in DNA: TGTGCCAGCACCCAGTCAGCCAAGTCCTACAATGAGCAGTTCTTC.